This entry features one TCR beta chain sequence. The data stem from a study of technical replicates of blood from several donors. The germline CDR1 and CDR2 sequences are SGHRS and YFSETQ. The CDR3 spans 16 residues. V lost 1 base and J 0 bases, leaving 12 bases between the germline ends. Produced via immunoSEQ multiplex PCR; TCRdb's table is partial and in-frame only. The table lists tens of thousands of clones, approximately 94% of them singletons. Material for sequencing was T cells isolated from PBMCs. The chain recombines TRBV5-1 with TRBJ2-3; D ambiguous. This sequence originates from a human donor in good health. The CDR3 sequence: CASSLTEVQSTDTQYF. DNA for the CDR3: TGCGCCAGCAGCTTGACCGAGGTACAAAGCACAGATACGCAGTATTTT.